A selection of T cell receptor beta chains follows, all from one sample in a study of neurological immune-mediated disorders. Via MiXCR, TCRdb re-called the 5' RACE reads, giving one row per CDR3 protein. The repertoire holds under 35,000 distinct CDR3 sequences, roughly 25% seen once, with roughly 27% in the top ten. The specimen sequenced was CD4+ T cells from blood. Source of these receptors: a man aged 50-59 years with HTLV-1-associated myelopathy (HAM/TSP). CDR3s include the opening cysteine and the closing phenylalanine or tryptophan. Fields, in order: clone size, D gene, J gene, CDR3 length, V gene, CDR3 DNA, CDR3 protein. A D gene is named only where the DNA matches it firmly. Clone size is given for some rows only: seen once, a few or many times, or a class if the clone is expanded.

few	-	TRBJ1-5	13	TRBV18	TGTGCCAGCTCAGAAGGGAGCAATCAGCCCCAGCATTTT	CASSEGSNQPQHF
many	-	TRBJ1-1	13	TRBV27	TGTGCCAGCAGTACTCACAGAGACACTGAAGCTTTCTTT	CASSTHRDTEAFF
many	TRBD1	TRBJ1-5	15	TRBV10-3	TGTGCCATCAGTGATGGACAGGTTAGCAATCAGCCCCAGCATTTT	CAISDGQVSNQPQHF
many	TRBD1	TRBJ1-3	17	TRBV25-1	TGTGCCAGCAGTGAATTCGGGACAGGGTCATCCGGAAACACCATATATTTT	CASSEFGTGSSGNTIYF
many	-	TRBJ2-7	12	TRBV20-1	TGCAGTGCTAGGGGGTCTCTCGACGAGCAGTACTTC	CSARGSLDEQYF
many	-	TRBJ2-2	13	TRBV5-1	TGCGCCAGCAGCTTGGAGGTTACCGGGGAGCTGTTTTTT	CASSLEVTGELFF
many	-	TRBJ2-2	16	TRBV20-1	TGCAGTGCTAGAGATATGAGGCAGGGTGAAGCCGGGGAGCTGTTTTTT	CSARDMRQGEAGELFF
-	-	TRBJ2-7	16	TRBV4-1	TGCGCCAGCAGCCAAGTGGGGGGTTCTCGTCGCTACGAGCAGTACTTC	CASSQVGGSRRYEQYF
-	-	TRBJ1-1	14	TRBV7-2	TGTGCCAGCAGCCGACAGGCTCAAGACACTGAAGCTTTCTTT	CASSRQAQDTEAFF
-	-	TRBJ2-3	16	TRBV27	TGTGCCAGCAGTTCTGCCGGCATGGGGGCCACAGATACTCAGTATTTT	CASSSAGMGATDTQYF
many	TRBD2	TRBJ2-5	15	TRBV20-1	TGCAGTGCTATACTAGCGGGAGAATGGCAAGAGACCCAGTACTTC	CSAILAGEWQETQYF
many	-	TRBJ2-1	13	TRBV27	TGTGCCAGCAGTCCCTCAGCGGTGAGGATAGGTCTCTTC	CASSPSAVRIGLF
many	TRBD1	TRBJ2-7	12	TRBV29-1	TGCAGCGTTGGGCAGGGGGTCGGCGAGCAGTACTTC	CSVGQGVGEQYF
few	-	TRBJ1-1	15	TRBV6-6	TGTGCCAGCAGTTACTCAGGGCCCATGAATACTGAAGCTTTCTTT	CASSYSGPMNTEAFF
many	TRBD2	TRBJ2-3	13	TRBV5-1	TGCGCCAGCAGCTCGAGCGGGAGCGATACGCAGTATTTT	CASSSSGSDTQYF
many	TRBD1	TRBJ1-4	14	TRBV27	TGTGCCAGCAAACTACAGGGGACGGGGGAAAAACTGTTTTTT	CASKLQGTGEKLFF
-	-	TRBJ2-7	12	TRBV12-3/TRBV12-4	TGTGCCAGCAGTTTTGAGGGCTACGAGCAGTACTTC	CASSFEGYEQYF
many	-	TRBJ1-2	14	TRBV18	TGTGCCAGCTCACCTTCGGACGGTAGCTATGGCTACACCTTC	CASSPSDGSYGYTF
many	TRBD1	TRBJ2-1	15	TRBV5-1	TGCGCCAGCAGCGCGACCGGGACAGGGAACAATGAGCAGTTCTTC	CASSATGTGNNEQFF
many	-	TRBJ1-3	16	TRBV5-8	TGTGCCAGCAGCCGCGGCGGCGGGAGCTCTGGAAACACCATATATTTT	CASSRGGGSSGNTIYF
-	TRBD2	TRBJ2-4	13	TRBV7-2	TGTGCCAGCAGCTTACGGGGGGAAAACATTCAGTACTTC	CASSLRGENIQYF
many	-	TRBJ2-5	15	TRBV3-1	TGTGCCAGCAGCTTCACATACGCCGCCCAAGAGACCCAGTACTTC	CASSFTYAAQETQYF
-	-	TRBJ2-2	14	TRBV5-1	TGCGCCAGCAGTAACAGCGGAACAACCGGGGAGCTGTTTTTT	CASSNSGTTGELFF
many	TRBD1	TRBJ1-2	17	TRBV18	TGTGCCAGCTCACCACCGGACAGGGGGTTTGGTAACTATGGCTACACCTTC	CASSPPDRGFGNYGYTF
few	-	TRBJ1-1	13	TRBV5-6	TGTGCCAGCAGCTTTTTACGTGGAGCTGAAGCTTTCTTT	CASSFLRGAEAFF
many	TRBD1	TRBJ1-5	15	TRBV7-2	TGTGCCAGCAGCATGCGACAGGGGGTCAATCAGCCCCAGCATTTT	CASSMRQGVNQPQHF
-	-	TRBJ1-2	16	TRBV20-1	TGCAGTGCTAGAGATCTTAAGGGGGACTTTAACTATGGCTACACCTTC	CSARDLKGDFNYGYTF
-	-	TRBJ2-1	15	TRBV7-2	TGTGCCAGCAGCTTAACCGTGGCAGGGACGAATGAGCAGTTCTTC	CASSLTVAGTNEQFF
-	-	TRBJ1-2	15	TRBV3-1	TGTGCCAGCAGCCAAAAATCAGGGGTGATAGGTGGCTACACCTTC	CASSQKSGVIGGYTF
many	-	TRBJ1-4	15	TRBV5-1	TGCGCCAGCAGCTTGGACGGGACACGGATTGAAAAACTGTTTTTT	CASSLDGTRIEKLFF
few	-	TRBJ1-6	15	TRBV11-2	TGTGCCAGCAGCTTAGATAGGCACTCCAATTCACCCCTCCACTTT	CASSLDRHSNSPLHF
many	TRBD1	TRBJ2-1	16	TRBV29-1	TGCAGCGTTGAAGATGCTGGGACAGCGAGCAACAATGAGCAGTTCTTC	CSVEDAGTASNNEQFF
many	TRBD1	TRBJ1-2	15	TRBV20-1	TGCAGTGCTAGTGCCGGGACAGGGGGCGAGGATGGCTACACCTTC	CSASAGTGGEDGYTF
many	-	TRBJ2-5	14	TRBV20-1	TGCAGTGCTAGACGCAGGGGCAATTTAGAGACCCAGTACTTC	CSARRRGNLETQYF
many	-	TRBJ1-1	14	TRBV12-3/TRBV12-4	TGTGCCAGCAGTTTACGAGGGGGGGACACTGAAGCTTTCTTT	CASSLRGGDTEAFF
many	-	TRBJ1-1	11	TRBV20-1	TGCAGTGCTAGGCATGACACTGAAGCTTTCTTT	CSARHDTEAFF
many	TRBD1	TRBJ1-6	16	TRBV5-1	TGCGCCAGCAGCTGGACAGGGGCGCAGGGGAATTCACCCCTCCACTTT	CASSWTGAQGNSPLHF
once	TRBD1	TRBJ1-4	16	TRBV6-2/TRBV6-3	TGTGCCAGCAGCCCGGGACAGTGGAGGATTAATGAAAAACTGTTTTTT	CASSPGQWRINEKLFF
many	TRBD1	TRBJ1-1	19	TRBV18	TGTGCCAGCTCACAACTACATCTGACAGGGCATACAATGAACACTGAAGCTTTCTTT	CASSQLHLTGHTMNTEAFF
many	TRBD1	TRBJ2-2	14	TRBV7-9	TGTGCCAGCAGCCCCGGGACAGGGAGCGGGGAGCTGTTTTTT	CASSPGTGSGELFF
many	-	TRBJ2-1	14	TRBV24-1	TGTGCCACCAGTCCGGGGGGCAGGTACAATGAGCAGTTCTTC	CATSPGGRYNEQFF
few	-	TRBJ1-1	11	TRBV29-1	TGCAGCGGGGGGACGGGCACTGAAGCTTTCTTT	CSGGTGTEAFF
many	TRBD1	TRBJ1-1	16	TRBV7-2	TGTGCCAGCAGCCGGGGGGGTCAGGGGGCGCGAACTGAAGCTTTCTTT	CASSRGGQGARTEAFF
few	-	TRBJ2-1	12	TRBV7-3	TGTGCCAGCAGCTTGGGGCGAAATGAGCAGTTCTTC	CASSLGRNEQFF
-	TRBD1	TRBJ1-3	13	TRBV20-1	TGCAGTGCCAGCGGGACAGGGGAAAACACCATATATTTT	CSASGTGENTIYF
many	-	TRBJ2-1	13	TRBV5-1	TGCGCCAGCAGCCCCGGGACAGCGGGTTCGGCGTTCTTC	CASSPGTAGSAFF
-	-	TRBJ2-6	18	TRBV19	TGTGCCAGTACCCTTCAGGGGCGTTCAGTCTCTGGGGCCAACGTCCTGACTTTC	CASTLQGRSVSGANVLTF
many	TRBD1	TRBJ1-1	14	TRBV18	TGTGCCAGCTCAGCGGGACAGGGTAACACTGAAGCTTTCTTT	CASSAGQGNTEAFF
many	-	TRBJ1-1	11	TRBV20-1	TGCAGTGCTAGAGATCACCCTGAAGCTTTCTTT	CSARDHPEAFF
many	-	TRBJ2-3	15	TRBV27	TGTGCCAGCATACCTACCAGGGGAAGCACAGATACGCAGTATTTT	CASIPTRGSTDTQYF
many	-	TRBJ2-1	12	TRBV9	TGTGCCAGCAGTTTATTAGACAATGAGCAGTTCTTC	CASSLLDNEQFF
-	-	TRBJ2-7	13	TRBV20-1	TGCAGTGCGGCACAACAGGGAGGGTACGAGCAGTACTTC	CSAAQQGGYEQYF
many	-	TRBJ2-1	13	TRBV20-1	TGCAGTGCGCCTAAGGACAGCTACAATGAGCAGTTCTTC	CSAPKDSYNEQFF
-	-	TRBJ1-4	15	TRBV5-1	TGCGCCAGCAGCCCGTCGACAGGAGGATACGAAAAACTGTTTTTT	CASSPSTGGYEKLFF